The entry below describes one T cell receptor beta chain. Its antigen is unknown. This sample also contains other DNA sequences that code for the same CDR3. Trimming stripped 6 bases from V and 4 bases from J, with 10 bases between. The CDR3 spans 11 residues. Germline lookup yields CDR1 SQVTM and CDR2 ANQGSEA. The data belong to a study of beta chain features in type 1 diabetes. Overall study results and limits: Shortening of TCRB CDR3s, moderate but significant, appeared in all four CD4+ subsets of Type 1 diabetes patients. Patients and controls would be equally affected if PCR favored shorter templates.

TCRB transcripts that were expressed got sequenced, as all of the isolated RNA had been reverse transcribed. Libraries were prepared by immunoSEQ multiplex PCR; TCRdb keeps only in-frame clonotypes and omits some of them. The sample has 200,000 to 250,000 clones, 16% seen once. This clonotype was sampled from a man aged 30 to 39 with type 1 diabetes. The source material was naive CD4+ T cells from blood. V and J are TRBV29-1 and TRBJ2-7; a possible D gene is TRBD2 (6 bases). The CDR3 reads CSVGRGYEQYF. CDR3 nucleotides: TGCAGCGTGGGGCGGGGATACGAGCAGTACTTC.